This T cell receptor beta chain derives from a study of cytomegalovirus exposure and HLA in healthy donors (dated by TCRdb to the late 2010s). Regarding the complete study: An earlier analysis of several hundred of the donors reported 276 Gb of sequence data and 100 million to 120 million unique TCR beta sequences obtained from around 170 million T cells. An early release covering roughly 580 HLA-typed donors comprised 300 to 350 gigabases of sequencing data and some 79 million unique TCR sequences. Of the roughly 400 genotyped donors, over 65% fell in the genetic ancestry cluster associated with self-reported Caucasian donors. The study aimed to test whether cataloging public T cell receptors could reveal signatures of past pathogen exposure. The study profiled the T cell repertoires of more than 500 subjects by immunosequencing and related them to cytomegalovirus serostatus. A separate validation cohort of over 95 different subjects was used in addition to the roughly 720-subject first cohort. High-throughput TCR immunosequencing, statistical association of individual TCRs with disease status, and machine learning were combined to predict cytomegalovirus infection status. A later analysis re-analyzed previously published TCR beta repertoires from about 600 donors and added high-resolution HLA genotyping to study TCR occurrence patterns. Rather than drawing on any new phenotypic data, the later analysis identified candidate immune exposures from TCR beta sequences and the way those sequences occurred across donors. To decide whether each TCR beta V gene segment behaved as functional or pseudogenic, an earlier analysis of some 570 of the donors relied on high-throughput TCR beta sequencing. Donor age, sex, ethnicity and CMV serostatus were compiled alongside the repertoire data. Genome-wide SNP genotypes for about 65% of the roughly 700 donors were used in a later genetic analysis, which treated that subset as a discovery cohort. All discovery cohort repertoires had been generated using a single sequencing platform. Both class I and class II loci were covered by HLA typing, at four-digit resolution. The number of donors typed differed by locus, with roughly 629-640 for A, B, C, DRB1 and DQB1, around 500 for DQA1, 600 to 610 for DPA1, and about 450 for DPB1. Because of strong linkage in the cohort, four or five DR-DQ haplotypes were treated as single units for association and clustering. On average, around 200,000 unique TCR beta nucleotide sequences were sequenced per donor among a few hundred genotyped donors of the cohort, with 15% to 20% of those sequences being non-productive.

The CDR3 spans 16 residues, from the cysteine through the phenylalanine. The entry retains the CDR3 DNA only, 48 bases that are in frame from base 1. V is trimmed back by 3 bases and J by 9 bases, and the junction contains 12 bases that no gene match accounts for. The germline V gene (reference sequence) provides CDR1 SGHNT and CDR2 YYREEE. The cohort was made up of 500 to 850 healthy bone marrow donors. At the time of sampling, all cohort members were nominally healthy, though unrecorded immune exposures were likely present. The donor tested CMV seronegative, placing the donor among the 352 seronegative members of the cohort. A peripheral blood sample was provided by each donor, and peripheral blood mononuclear cells were used for TCR beta sequencing. Genomic DNA extraction from the blood cell samples was performed with the Qiagen DNeasy Blood Extraction Kit. As regards this clone: The clone's antigen remains unknown. Base qualities are missing; no much larger clone stands one base away.

Here is what the overall study found, with its caveats: CMV serostatus was the only immune exposure information available for the cohort. An earlier analysis of roughly 570 of the donors showed that most TCR beta V segments appeared in productive rearrangements either about 87% or about 30% of the time, which broadly matched IMGT annotations. Some IMGT-functional V segments, including TRBV6-2 and TRBV6-3, could not be told apart with the 87-base-pair reads, so those segments were excluded. In a later analysis, about 16,000 TCR beta sequences were associated with specific HLA alleles at a false discovery rate of 0.05. When HLA alleles, especially DR and DQ, strongly co-occurred, TCR associations were difficult to assign to individual alleles. In vitro tests confirmed that a few of the cytomegalovirus-associated TCR beta chains recognize cytomegalovirus antigens. Seventeen rarely observed V segments, including chromosome 9 orphons, were excluded from the earlier analysis of 550 to 700 of the donors because counts were too low. Because HLA typing was unavailable for some donors at each locus, only the typed subset was used in association tests. According to a later genetic analysis, donors in an Asian-associated ancestry cluster had fewer N-insertions in productive TCRs than the approximately 650-donor mean. A later analysis found that HLA-associated TCR beta chains were more clonally expanded and had lower generation probabilities than equally common non-associated chains. A further reported finding was that TCR beta sequences accurately predicted the HLA-A and HLA-B alleles for most subjects in the first cohort. Linkage disequilibrium might explain the correlated functional status among segregating V segments, but an unknown experimental factor could not be excluded. The authors suggested that the approach could potentially be generalized to other disease states and immunological phenotypes. According to a later analysis, most CMV-associated TCR beta chains appeared to be HLA-restricted, and the HLA associations seemed to be driven largely by CMV exposure. Presence/absence analyses assumed roughly uniform sequencing depth across donors, an assumption that may not hold. A later genetic analysis associated a missense DCLRE1C variant with V-gene and J-gene trimming of TCR beta chains, and an independent cohort replicated the association. The cohort was sequenced for TCR beta chains only, and without alpha or paired-chain data the features that could be detected were limited. In a later analysis, TCR association rates were found to vary across HLA loci, with the most associated TCRs seen for DRB1 alleles and the fewest for HLA-C alleles. Cytomegalovirus status was reported to be diagnosed by the classifier with high specificity and sensitivity in both the original and validation cohorts. The sequencing pipeline was judged likely to have produced a cluster of highly shared sequence variants as a technical artifact. The study gave a list of over 150 TCR beta chains associated with cytomegalovirus. In a later analysis, several top co-occurrence clusters were reported to appear linked to parvovirus B19, influenza, CMV and Epstein-Barr virus. Most TCR sequences were seen in very few donors, while some public TCRs were found in many individuals.

Library creation used the immunoSEQ multiplex PCR assay. The multiplex PCR relied on a mix of 60 forward primers for TCR Vbeta segments and 13 reverse primers for TCR Jbeta segments. The CDR3 region of rearranged TCR beta genes was amplified from genomic DNA with a multiplex PCR assay. Amplified TCR beta libraries were sequenced as 87-base-pair reads on the Illumina HiSeq System. The paper's processing steps were these. In a later analysis, roughly 80 million unique TCR beta chains were counted across the roughly 610 repertoires, and about 10 million of these chains were shared by at least two donors. A nearest-neighbor algorithm error-corrected the raw reads and collapsed the reads into unique sequences, merging closely related sequences to remove PCR and sequencing errors. V, D and J gene segments were assigned by aligning CDR3 sequences to IMGT reference sequences. For a sequence to be retained, a match of at least six nucleotides was required to both a V gene segment and a J gene segment. A rearrangement was called productive if the CDR3 had no stop codons and remained in frame with V and J, and every other rearrangement was called non-productive. Following IMGT convention, CDR3 was defined as the stretch from the second conserved V-encoded cysteine to the conserved J-encoded phenylalanine. The earlier analysis of about 500 of the donors excluded sequences that lacked an unambiguous match to a single V gene segment. An earlier analysis of a few hundred of the donors classified V segments as functional when productive rearrangements were above 56.7% and as segregating when the standard deviation between donors was above 5%. A statistical classification framework was built for diagnosing cytomegalovirus status from the catalog of TCR beta chain sequences. A later analysis assigned V and J genes by comparing TCR nucleotide sequences with IMGT/GENE-DB human TR gene sequences. The TCRdist pipeline was used in a later analysis to assign CDR3 sequences and most-parsimonious VDJ recombination scenarios. In a later analysis, each TCR beta chain was defined by its CDR3 amino acid sequence together with its V-gene family, and reads lacking a unique V-gene family were excluded. In a later analysis, 500 to 650 highly shared, low-generation-probability nucleotide sequences were removed to address suspected cross-contamination and a sequencing artifact. In a later analysis, a clonal expansion index for each public chain was calculated from normalized within-repertoire ranks of inferred template counts. A later analysis computed generation probabilities with a VDJ recombination model fitted to out-of-frame rearrangements, and checked the results against IGoR. A later analysis scored TCR-TCR, TCR-HLA and TCR-CMV co-occurrence with hypergeometric tests, applying a repertoire-size bias correction to TCR pairs. In a later analysis, false discovery rates were estimated by permuting HLA or CMV assignments 20 times. In a later analysis, co-occurring TCRs were grouped using DBSCAN, with TCRdist sequence similarity added in when clustering inside HLA-allele-positive subsets. Repertoires with fewer than 30,000 or more than 120,000 public chains were left out of co-occurrence clustering, as were about 5 repertoires with anomalous nucleotide sharing. TCRdb holds this immuneACCESS table with in-frame rearrangements only. Some clones are missing; in checked studies, unresolved V genes explain under half, and the rest has no known cause. V, J and clone size reflect that table, while D and trimming were determined from the DNA. The sample records 190,000 or so clones, 82% of which are singletons. The top ten clones comprise roughly 0.098% of the sample.

This chain is built from TRBV5-4 and TRBJ1-2, with 12 bases matching TRBD1. This clonotype originated in a boy under 10 years old in good health and CMV-seronegative. Sequenced: PBMCs. The CDR3 protein: CASSSGPRDRGLSYTF. At the DNA level, the sequence is TGTGCCAGCAGCTCGGGCCCCCGGGACAGGGGGCTCAGCTACACCTTC.